The 10 T cell receptor beta chains reported below all come from one sample, sequenced in a study of shared clonotypes between healthy human individuals. The data were produced by immunoSEQ multiplex PCR, yet TCRdb's version contains in-frame clones alone and is incomplete. The table shows a few million clones, with 85% to 95% occurring only once. The sequencing input was naive CD4+ T cells from PBMCs. Subset defined: CD45RA+ positively selected. Receptors originate from a man between 18 and 29 years old in good health. Some clones in this sample may be carry-over from other donors' samples.

This clone was recorded once. The V and J genes are TRBV5-6 and TRBJ2-2, with 10 positions matching TRBD2. V shed 5 bases, J shed 5 bases, and the junction held 9 bases outside the gene matches. This CDR3 comprises 16 residues. Germline V gene sequence: CDR1 SGHDT, CDR2 YYEEEE. DNA for the CDR3: TGTGCCAGCAGTGGGCTAGCGGGAGTCGGAACCGGGGAGCTGTTTTTT. This encodes CASSGLAGVGTGELFF.

The chain couples TRBV7-9 to TRBJ2-7, with TRBD2 as a possible D gene (5 bases). This CDR3 is 15 amino acids long. V was shortened by 0 bases and J by 3 bases, with 12 bases between the two germline ends. Germline V gene sequence: CDR1 SEHNR, CDR2 FQNEAQ (reference sequence). CDR3 sequence (DNA): TGTGCCAGCAGCTTAGCGCGTGGGAGAGACTACGAGCAGTACTTC. Its protein is CASSLARGRDYEQYF.

V and J are TRBV23-1 and TRBJ2-2, with TRBD2 matching over 12 bases. TRBV23-1 has ORF status, its function being uncertain. The CDR3 is made up of 16 amino acids. V shed 10 bases and J 8 bases; nucleotides not matched to a gene: 14. The chain's CDR3 is CAIRLAGELGVGELFF. The CDR3, as DNA: TGCGCCATTCGACTAGCGGGAGAACTGGGAGTGGGGGAGCTGTTTTTT.

The J gene is TRBJ2-5, the V gene TRBV28; the match to TRBD2 covers 7 bases. This CDR3 has 18 residues. Germline CDR1 is MDHEN and CDR2 is SYDVKM. J was trimmed by 5 bases and V by 4 bases; bases with no gene match: 19. The CDR3, as DNA: TGTGCCAGCAGTTCCCCGGGGCGGGCGGGAGTCACGGGGGAGACCCAGTACTTC. Protein product: CASSSPGRAGVTGETQYF. Using reference TRBV28 and TRBJ2-5 for the parts outside the CDR3, the full variable domain is DVKVTQSSRYLVKRTGEKVFLECVQDMDHENMFWYRQDPGLGLRLIYFSYDVKMKEKGDIPEGYSVSREKKERFSLILESASTNQTSMYLCASSSPGRAGVTGETQYFGPGTRLLVL.

This chain connects TRBV18 to TRBJ1-2; 9 nucleotides match TRBD1. J gave up 7 bases and V 4 bases, and 7 bases lay outside the gene matches. Germline values: CDR1 KGHSH, CDR2 LQKENI. The CDR3 has 14 amino acids. CDR3 region: CASSRDRDLGGYTF. CDR3 nucleotides: TGTGCCAGCTCACGGGACAGGGATTTGGGTGGCTACACCTTC. Complete variable domain (other parts from reference TRBV18 and TRBJ1-2): NAGVMQNPRHLVRRRGQEARLRCSPMKGHSHVYWYRQLPEEGLKFMVYLQKENIIDESGMPKERFSAEFPKEGPSILRIQQVVRGDSAAYFCASSRDRDLGGYTFGSGTRLTVV.

This chain uses TRBV19 with TRBJ2-6, with TRBD1 matching over 12 bases. Losses at the gene ends were 6 bases for V and 2 bases for J; bases not matched to a gene: 11. The CDR3 runs 19 residues. Germline CDR1 is LNHDA and CDR2 is SQIVND (reference sequence). The DNA of the CDR3 is TGTGCCAGTAGAAGCGTTTGGGGGGACAGGGGGCCTGGGGCCAACGTCCTGACTTTC. The encoded protein is CASRSVWGDRGPGANVLTF.

V gene TRBV5-8 combines with J gene TRBJ2-7, with D perhaps matching TRBD2 (6 bases). The CDR3 length is 14 residues. CDR1 SGHTS and CDR2 YDEGEE come from the germline V gene. Trimming stripped 0 bases from V and 8 bases from J, with 15 bases between. The CDR3 sequence: CASSLGGTPIKQYF. The CDR3 bases are TGTGCCAGCAGCTTGGGCGGGACCCCTATCAAGCAGTACTTC. Together with reference TRBV5-8 and TRBJ2-7, the CDR3 gives the full variable domain: EAGVTQSPTHLIKTRGQQATLRCSPISGHTSVYWYQQALGLGLQFLLWYDEGEERNRGNFPPRFSGRQFPNYSSELNVNALELEDSALYLCASSLGGTPIKQYFGPGTRLTVT.

The chain joins TRBV6-6 to TRBJ1-1; D gene unclear. Trimming shortened V by 0 bases and J by 1 base, and 6 bases separated the two germline ends. The CDR3 extends over 14 amino acids. Germline CDR1 reads MNHNY; CDR2 reads SVGAGI (reference sequence). The CDR3: CASSYSTQNTEAFF. The CDR3 nucleotides read TGTGCCAGCAGTTACTCGACCCAGAACACTGAAGCTTTCTTT.

The CDR3 bases are TGTGCCAGCAGGAGGGGGTTCCCCTCCTACGAGCAGTACTTC. Encoded protein: CASRRGFPSYEQYF. The chain joins TRBV6-5 to TRBJ2-7; TRBD1 might be the D (6 bases). The CDR3 covers 14 residues. Trimming took 6 bases from V and 0 from J, leaving 12 bases between them. Per the germline V gene, CDR1 is MNHEY and CDR2 is SVGAGI.

J is TRBJ2-7 and V is TRBV18, with 10 bases matching TRBD1. J lost 0 bases, V lost 0 bases, and 5 bases had no gene match. The germline V gene encodes CDR1 KGHSH and CDR2 LQKENI. The CDR3 totals 17 residues. CDR3 nucleotides: TGTGCCAGCTCACCACCGGGACAGGGGTCCAGCTCCTACGAGCAGTACTTC. Its protein product is CASSPPGQGSSSYEQYF.